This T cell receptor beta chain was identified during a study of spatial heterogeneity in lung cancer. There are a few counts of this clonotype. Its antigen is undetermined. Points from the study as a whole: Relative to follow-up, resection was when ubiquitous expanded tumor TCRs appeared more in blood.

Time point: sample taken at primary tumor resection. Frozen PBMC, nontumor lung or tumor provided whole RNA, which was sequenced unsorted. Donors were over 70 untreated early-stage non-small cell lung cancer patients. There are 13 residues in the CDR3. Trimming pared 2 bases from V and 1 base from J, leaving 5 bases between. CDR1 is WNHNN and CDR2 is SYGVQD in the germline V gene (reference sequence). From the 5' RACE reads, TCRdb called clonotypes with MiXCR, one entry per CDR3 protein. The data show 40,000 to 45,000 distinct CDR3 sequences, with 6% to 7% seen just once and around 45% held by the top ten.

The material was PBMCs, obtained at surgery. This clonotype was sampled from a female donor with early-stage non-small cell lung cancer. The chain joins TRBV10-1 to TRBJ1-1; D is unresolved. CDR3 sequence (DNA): TGCGCCAGCAGTGAGAATTGGAACACTGAAGCTTTCTTT. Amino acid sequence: CASSENWNTEAFF.